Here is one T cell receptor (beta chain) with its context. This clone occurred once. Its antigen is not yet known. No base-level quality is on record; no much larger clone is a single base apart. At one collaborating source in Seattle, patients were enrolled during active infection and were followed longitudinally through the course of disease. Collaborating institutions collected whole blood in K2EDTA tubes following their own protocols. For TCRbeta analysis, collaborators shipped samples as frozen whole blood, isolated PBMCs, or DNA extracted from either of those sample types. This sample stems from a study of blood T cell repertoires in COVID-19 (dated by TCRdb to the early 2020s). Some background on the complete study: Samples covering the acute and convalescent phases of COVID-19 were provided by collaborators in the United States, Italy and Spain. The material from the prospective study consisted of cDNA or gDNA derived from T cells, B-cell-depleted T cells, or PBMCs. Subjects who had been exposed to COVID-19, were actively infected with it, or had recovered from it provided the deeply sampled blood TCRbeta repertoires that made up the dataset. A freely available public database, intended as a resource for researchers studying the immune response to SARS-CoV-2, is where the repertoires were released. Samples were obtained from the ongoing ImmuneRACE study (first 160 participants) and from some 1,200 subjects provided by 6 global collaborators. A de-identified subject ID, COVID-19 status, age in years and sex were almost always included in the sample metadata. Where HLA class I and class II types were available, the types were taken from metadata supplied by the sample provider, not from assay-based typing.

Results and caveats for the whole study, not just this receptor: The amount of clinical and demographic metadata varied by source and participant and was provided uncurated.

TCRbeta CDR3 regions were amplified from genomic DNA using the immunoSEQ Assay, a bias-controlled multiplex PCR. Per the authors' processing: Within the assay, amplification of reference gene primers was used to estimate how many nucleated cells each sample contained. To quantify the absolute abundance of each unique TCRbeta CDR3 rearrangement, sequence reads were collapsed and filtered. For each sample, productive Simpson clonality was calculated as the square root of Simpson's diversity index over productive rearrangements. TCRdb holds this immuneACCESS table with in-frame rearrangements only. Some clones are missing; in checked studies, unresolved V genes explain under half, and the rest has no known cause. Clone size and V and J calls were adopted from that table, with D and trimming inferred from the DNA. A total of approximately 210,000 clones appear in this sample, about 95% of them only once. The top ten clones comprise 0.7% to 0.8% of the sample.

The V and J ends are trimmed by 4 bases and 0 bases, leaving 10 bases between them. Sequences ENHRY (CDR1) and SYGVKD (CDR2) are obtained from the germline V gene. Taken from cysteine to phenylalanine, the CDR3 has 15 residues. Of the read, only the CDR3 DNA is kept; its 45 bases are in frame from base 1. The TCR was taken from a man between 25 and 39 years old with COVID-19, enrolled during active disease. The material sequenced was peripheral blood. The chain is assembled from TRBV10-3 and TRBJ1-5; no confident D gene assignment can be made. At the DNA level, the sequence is TGTGCCATCAGTGCTGGAGAACCTAGCAATCAGCCCCAGCATTTT. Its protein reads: CAISAGEPSNQPQHF.